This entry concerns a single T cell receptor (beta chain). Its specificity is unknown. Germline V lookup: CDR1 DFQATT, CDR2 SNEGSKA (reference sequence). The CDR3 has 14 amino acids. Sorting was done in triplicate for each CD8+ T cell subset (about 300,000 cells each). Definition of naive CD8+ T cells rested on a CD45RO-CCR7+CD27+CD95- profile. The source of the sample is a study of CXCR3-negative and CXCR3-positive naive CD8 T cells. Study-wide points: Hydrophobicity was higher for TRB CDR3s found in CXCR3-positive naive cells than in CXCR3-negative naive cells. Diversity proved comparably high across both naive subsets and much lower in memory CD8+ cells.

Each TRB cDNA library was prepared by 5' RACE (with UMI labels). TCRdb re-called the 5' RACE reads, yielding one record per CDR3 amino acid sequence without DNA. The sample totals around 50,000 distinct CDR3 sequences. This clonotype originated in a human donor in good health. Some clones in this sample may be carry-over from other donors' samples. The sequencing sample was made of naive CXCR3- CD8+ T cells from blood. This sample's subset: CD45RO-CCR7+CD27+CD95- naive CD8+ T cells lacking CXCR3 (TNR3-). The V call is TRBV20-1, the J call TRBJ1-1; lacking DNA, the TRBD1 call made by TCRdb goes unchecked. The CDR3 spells CSASSGRAEGEAFF.